Presented here are 25 T cell receptor beta chains from one specimen sequenced in a study of shared clonotypes between healthy human individuals. Only in-frame clones appear in the TCRdb table, and some are missing; sequencing was by immunoSEQ multiplex PCR. Among about 1.1 million clones, around three quarters were seen once, and the ten largest hold roughly 0.83%. The source material was memory CD4+ T cells from PBMCs. Subset described: CD45RA-negative fraction. The receptors here all came from a man between 18 and 35 years old in good health. Some clones in this sample may be carry-over from other donors' samples.

The chain employs TRBV29-1 and TRBJ1-2; 8 bases map to TRBD1. The CDR3 covers 15 residues. CDR1 is SQVTM and CDR2 is ANQGSEA in the germline V gene. J gave up 7 bases and V 1 base, and 11 bases lay outside the gene matches. CDR3 amino acids: CSVEVDRGRGGGYTF. CDR3 DNA sequence: TGCAGCGTTGAAGTCGACAGGGGAAGAGGTGGTGGCTACACCTTC.

The chain carries TRBV6-5 and TRBJ2-2; 12 bases align to TRBD2. Germline CDR1 is MNHEY and CDR2 is SVGAGI. The length of the CDR3 is 14 residues. V trimming: 8 bases; J trimming: 6 bases; junction bases outside the gene matches: 4. The CDR3 loop reads CASRLAGVPGELFF. CDR3 sequence (DNA): TGTGCCAGCCGACTAGCGGGAGTGCCCGGGGAGCTGTTTTTT.

This clone has just one count. The chain is built from TRBV14 and TRBJ1-2; the D is unclear. The CDR3 length is 15 residues. V was pared by 1 base and J by 0 bases, with 9 bases between. CDR1 SGHDN and CDR2 FVKESK come from the germline V gene. In DNA, the CDR3 is TGTGCCAGCAGCCAAGTGGCGGGAACTAACTATGGCTACACCTTC. The encoded protein is CASSQVAGTNYGYTF.

The V gene is TRBV6-6, the J gene TRBJ2-5; 9 bases map to TRBD2. The J call is uncertain, as TRBJ2-7 better fits the DNA end. The CDR3 consists of 15 residues. From germline, CDR1 is MNHNY and CDR2 SVGAGI (reference sequence). This CDR3 reads CASNPAGGLTYEQYF. The DNA of the CDR3 is TGTGCCAGCAATCCAGCGGGAGGACTGACATACGAGCAGTACTTC.

This clone was detected a few times. This chain links TRBV29-1 with TRBJ2-3, with D uncertain. With 3 bases removed from V and 4 bases from J, the gap between germline ends came to 8 bases. The germline V gene encodes CDR1 SQVTM and CDR2 ANQGSEA. This CDR3 has 12 amino acids. The CDR3 nucleotides are TGCAGCGTTGACAGCTGGCCAGATACGCAGTATTTT. Translated, it gives CSVDSWPDTQYF.

V is TRBV6-6 and J is TRBJ2-1; D is ambiguous. Trimming stripped 5 bases from V and 0 bases from J, with 14 bases between. CDR1 MNHNY and CDR2 SVGAGI come from the germline V gene (reference sequence). This CDR3 is 16 amino acids long. The CDR3 loop is CASSTSRRSSYNEQFF. CDR3 nucleotide sequence: TGTGCCAGCAGTACCTCTAGGCGGAGCTCCTACAATGAGCAGTTCTTC.

This clone was picked up a small number of times. The V call is TRBV6-1, the J call TRBJ1-5; 9 positions match TRBD1. After removal of 5 bases from V and 7 bases from J, the junction contained 3 bases not matched to a gene. Germline V gene sequence: CDR1 MNHNS, CDR2 SASEGT. The CDR3 has 13 residues. Written as DNA, the CDR3 is TGTGCCAGCAGTAAACAGGGGGCGCAGCCCCAGCATTTT. Translating it yields CASSKQGAQPQHF.

V usage is TRBV28 and J usage is TRBJ1-5; D unresolved. The CDR3 runs 14 residues. Trimming took off 7 bases at V and 2 bases at J, with 12 bases between the two ends. Germline values: CDR1 MDHEN, CDR2 SYDVKM. CDR3 amino acids: CASTIRGRNQPQHF. CDR3 DNA: TGTGCCAGCACTATAAGAGGTCGCAATCAGCCCCAGCATTTT.

The chain couples TRBV10-3 to TRBJ2-5; D unresolved. Germline CDR1 and CDR2: ENHRY and SYGVKD. CDR3 size: 14 residues. The V end was cut by 5 bases, the J end by 0 bases, with 10 bases between. The CDR3 sequence: CAISFGKNQETQYF. Here the CDR3 DNA reads TGTGCCATCAGTTTTGGGAAAAACCAAGAGACCCAGTACTTC.

This chain joins TRBV5-1 and TRBJ1-1, with no clear D. Trimming shortened V by 5 bases and J by 0 bases, and 11 bases separated the two germline ends. The CDR3 loop spans 14 amino acids. Per the germline V gene, CDR1 is SGHRS and CDR2 is YFSETQ. The CDR3: CASRVVGLNTEAFF. In nucleotides, the CDR3 is TGCGCCAGCAGAGTCGTTGGGTTGAACACTGAAGCTTTCTTT.

The chain links TRBV6-6 to TRBJ2-5, with a possible D match to TRBD2 (6 bases). The ends were cut back, 4 bases at V and 7 bases at J, with 16 bases in the middle. Germline V gene data show CDR1 as MNHNY and CDR2 as SVGAGI (reference sequence). The CDR3 has 14 residues. CDR3 residues: CASSSPPAGGTQYF. The CDR3 coding sequence is TGTGCCAGCAGTTCCCCACCAGCGGGTGGGACCCAGTACTTC.

The CDR3 DNA is TGTGCCAGCAGTTTTCAGCGAACTGGAAACACCATATATTTT. It yields the protein CASSFQRTGNTIYF. V is TRBV28 and J is TRBJ1-3; D uncertain. From germline, CDR1 is MDHEN and CDR2 SYDVKM. CDR3 size: 14 residues. V was cut by 3 bases and J by 2 bases, with 8 bases left in between. The full variable domain, completed using reference TRBV28 and TRBJ1-3, is DVKVTQSSRYLVKRTGEKVFLECVQDMDHENMFWYRQDPGLGLRLIYFSYDVKMKEKGDIPEGYSVSREKKERFSLILESASTNQTSMYLCASSFQRTGNTIYFGEGSWLTVV.

The chain recombines TRBV9 with TRBJ1-3, with a tentative D call TRBD1 (5 bases). The CDR3 is 15 residues long. Trimming took off 3 bases at V and 2 bases at J, with 12 bases between the two ends. Germline V gene sequence: CDR1 SGDLS, CDR2 YYNGEE. DNA for the CDR3: TGTGCCAGCAGCGCCGTAGGGACGACTGGAAACACCATATATTTT. This translates into CASSAVGTTGNTIYF.

The chain recombines TRBV7-2 with TRBJ1-2; weak D call: TRBD1 (5 bases). Per germline, CDR1 SGHTA and CDR2 FQGNSA. V lost 4 bases, J lost 3 bases, and 12 bases lay in between. CDR3 length: 14 amino acids. The CDR3 DNA reads TGTGCCAGCAGCTCACAGTGGGGGGACTATGGCTACACCTTC. Its protein is CASSSQWGDYGYTF.

V gene TRBV5-1 combines with J gene TRBJ2-7; 8 bases line up with TRBD2. The length of the CDR3 is 16 residues. V trimming: 5 bases; J trimming: 6 bases; junction bases outside the gene matches: 16. Per the germline V gene, CDR1 is SGHRS and CDR2 is YFSETQ. The CDR3 nucleotides read TGCGCCAGCAGGGTTAACTCCGGGACTAGTAACACCGAGCAGTACTTC. Translated, it gives CASRVNSGTSNTEQYF. The full variable domain, its missing parts supplied by reference TRBV5-1 and TRBJ2-7, is KAGVTQTPRYLIKTRGQQVTLSCSPISGHRSVSWYQQTPGQGLQFLFEYFSETQRNKGNFPGRFSGRQFSNSRSEMNVSTLELGDSALYLCASRVNSGTSNTEQYFGPGTRLTVT.

This clone was seen at least ten times. The rearrangement links TRBV30 to TRBJ2-2; 9 positions agree with TRBD2. Unmatched junction bases numbered 2, after V lost 5 bases and J lost 1 base. Germline V gene data show CDR1 as GTSNPN and CDR2 as SVGIG (reference sequence). The CDR3 sequence is 14 residues long. The CDR3 DNA reads TGTGCCTGGGGACTAGCGCGGAACACCGGGGAGCTGTTTTTT. It specifies CAWGLARNTGELFF. The full variable domain, rest sourced from reference TRBV30 and TRBJ2-2, is SQTIHQWPATLVQPVGSPLSLECTVEGTSNPNLYWYRQAAGRGLQLLFYSVGIGQISSEVPQNLSASRPQDRQFILSSKKLLLSDSGFYLCAWGLARNTGELFFGEGSRLTVL.

V gene TRBV27 combines with J gene TRBJ2-3, with D possibly matching TRBD1 (6 bases). Germline loops: CDR1 MNHEY, CDR2 SMNVEV (reference sequence). Trimming cost V 2 bases and J 4 bases, with 10 bases left between them. The CDR3 spans 14 residues. In DNA form, the CDR3 reads TGTGCCAGCAGTTTAGACAGGTGGGCAGATACGCAGTATTTT. Translated, it gives CASSLDRWADTQYF.

This clone was observed once. The V call is TRBV19, the J call TRBJ2-7, with D perhaps matching TRBD1 (5 bases). Between the trimmed V and J ends, which lost 3 bases and 5 bases, there was a span of 17 bases. CDR1 and CDR2 from the germline V gene are LNHDA and SQIVND (reference sequence). The CDR3 length is 15 residues. CDR3 loop: CASSIRKDRGNEQYF. DNA for the CDR3: TGTGCCAGTAGTATTCGTAAGGATAGGGGCAACGAGCAGTACTTC.

The gene calls are TRBV7-2 and TRBJ2-7, with D possibly matching TRBD2 (6 bases). Germline V gives CDR1 SGHTA, CDR2 FQGNSA. This CDR3 comprises 11 residues. Trimming removed 7 bases at V and 7 bases at J, with 11 bases between. The CDR3 spells CASTGGVEQYF. In DNA, the CDR3 is TGTGCCAGCACCGGGGGTGTGGAGCAGTACTTC.

This clone came up once. This chain uses TRBV6-6 with TRBJ1-5; TRBD1 matches at 7 bases. CDR1 and CDR2 from the germline V gene are MNHNY and SVGAGI (reference sequence). Germline trimming cut 7 bases from V and 2 bases from J; bases unmatched to any gene: 11. The CDR3 has 16 amino acids. The CDR3 is CASTNAQGGGNQPQHF. The DNA for the CDR3 is TGTGCCAGCACCAACGCCCAGGGGGGCGGCAATCAGCCCCAGCATTTT.

The rearrangement joins TRBV2 to TRBJ1-5, with TRBD1 identical over 11 bases. Germline V gives CDR1 SNHLY, CDR2 FYNNEI. V lost 0 bases and J lost 6; bases outside the gene matches: 4. The CDR3 is 16 amino acids. The CDR3 nucleotides read TGTGCCAGCAGTGAAGCGGGGACAGGGGGAGGTCAGCCCCAGCATTTT. It codes for CASSEAGTGGGQPQHF.

Turning to this clone: Distinct nucleotide sequences in the sample also encode this CDR3. V usage is TRBV10-3 and J usage is TRBJ2-5, with a weak D call TRBD2 (6 bases). Between the trimmed V and J ends, which lost 4 bases and 5 bases, there was a span of 11 bases. The CDR3 is 13 amino acids. Germline V gene data show CDR1 as ENHRY and CDR2 as SYGVKD. In DNA, the CDR3 is TGTGCCATCAGTGCAGGCGGGGAGGAGACCCAGTACTTC. As protein: CAISAGGEETQYF.

Of note for this clone: This CDR3 is also generated by other DNA sequences in the sample. The gene calls are TRBV5-1 and TRBJ1-4; the D gene is possibly TRBD1 (5 bases). CDR3 length: 15 residues. V shed 0 bases and J shed 5 bases, with 11 bases lying between them. The germline CDR1 and CDR2 sequences are SGHRS and YFSETQ. The CDR3 region is CASSLAQGENEKLFF. CDR3 coding DNA: TGCGCCAGCAGCTTGGCCCAGGGAGAGAATGAAAAACTGTTTTTT. Complete variable domain (other parts from reference TRBV5-1 and TRBJ1-4): KAGVTQTPRYLIKTRGQQVTLSCSPISGHRSVSWYQQTPGQGLQFLFEYFSETQRNKGNFPGRFSGRQFSNSRSEMNVSTLELGDSALYLCASSLAQGENEKLFFGSGTQLSVL.

The chain links TRBV7-2 to TRBJ2-5; D might be TRBD2 (6 bases). The germline CDR1 and CDR2 sequences are SGHTA and FQGNSA. The V gene lost 6 bases and the J gene lost 1 base, with 15 bases spanning the gap. The CDR3 is 15 residues long. CDR3 amino acids: CASSNPGLFQETQYF. CDR3 in DNA: TGTGCCAGCAGTAACCCGGGACTTTTCCAAGAGACCCAGTACTTC.

A few counts support this clone. CDR3 DNA: TGTGCCAGCAGCTTTAGGGAGTCGGAAGCTTTCTTT. Protein sequence: CASSFRESEAFF. This chain uses TRBV11-2 with TRBJ1-1; D is unclear. With 3 bases removed from V and 8 bases from J, the gap between germline ends came to 10 bases. CDR3 length: 12 residues. Germline CDR1 is SGHAT and CDR2 is FQNNGV.